These 7 T cell receptor beta chains came from one sample sequenced in a study of post-analysis software for immune sequencing data (dated by TCRdb to between 2015 and 2016). This sample's time point label indicates: second blood draw from one MS patient after hematopoietic stem cell transplantation. The method was PCR. TCRdb lists the instrument as Illumina HiSeq 2500. To reduce PCR and sequencing biases, unique molecular identifiers were built into the TCR beta cDNA libraries. TCRdb passed the public sequencing reads through fastp at Q25 and MiXCR, retaining productive beta sequences. Identical CDR3 protein sequences are pooled into one entry, listed with their most common genes and DNA. Within this sample are 150,000 to 200,000 distinct CDR3 sequences, with around 34% of them counted one time only. The ten biggest clones cover under 30% of the sample. The sample in question was blood, obtained after autologous hematopoietic stem cell transplantation. Receptors were obtained from a girl aged 10-17 years with multiple sclerosis. Donor details come from another sample of the same person, matched by shared clones.

This clonotype was found a few times. The chain couples TRBV20-1 to TRBJ2-5; the D gene is possibly TRBD1 (6 bases). The germline V gene encodes CDR1 DFQATT and CDR2 SNEGSKA (reference sequence). Trimming pared 4 bases from V and 7 bases from J, leaving 16 bases between. The CDR3 loop spans 13 amino acids. CDR3 residues: CSAIGTSRVTQYF. In nucleotides, the CDR3 is TGCAGTGCTATAGGGACATCTAGGGTGACCCAGTACTTC.

The CDR3 loop reads CASSFRASSGTRSYNEQFF. DNA for the CDR3: TGTGCCAGCAGTTTTCGAGCGTCTAGCGGGACACGATCCTACAATGAGCAGTTCTTC. The chain links TRBV28 to TRBJ2-1, with 9 bases fitting TRBD2. From germline, CDR1 is MDHEN and CDR2 SYDVKM. The CDR3 runs to 19 residues. V trimming: 3 bases; J trimming: 1 base; junction bases outside the gene matches: 13.

In this sample, this clonotype turned up a few times. The V and J genes are TRBV3-1 and TRBJ2-1; TRBD2 aligns across 10 bases. This CDR3 contains 15 residues. CDR1 is LGHDT, CDR2 YNNKEL, per germline (reference sequence). Trimming took 4 bases from V and 6 from J; bases not matched to a gene: 6. This chain's CDR3 is CASSPIAGGINEQFF. CDR3 bases: TGTGCCAGCAGCCCAATAGCGGGAGGTATCAATGAGCAGTTCTTC.

This clonotype was detected a few times. The rearrangement links TRBV28 to TRBJ1-5; TRBD1 agrees at 12 bases. CDR1 is MDHEN, CDR2 SYDVKM, per germline. Trimming at V came to 3 bases and at J to 5 bases, leaving 5 bases not matched to a gene. This CDR3 spans 16 amino acids. The CDR3 loop is CASSFRDRGRDQPQHF. The CDR3, as DNA: TGTGCCAGCAGTTTCCGGGACAGGGGGCGCGATCAGCCCCAGCATTTT.

The chain couples TRBV7-2 to TRBJ2-3, with a possible D match to TRBD1 (5 bases). This CDR3 is 16 amino acids long. V lost 5 bases and J lost 4, with 19 bases in between. Looked up from germline, CDR1 is SGHTA and CDR2 is FQGNSA. CDR3 in amino acids: CASSDRRSRVADTQYF. The CDR3, as DNA: TGTGCCAGCAGCGACCGAAGGTCCAGGGTCGCAGATACGCAGTATTTT.

Regarding this clonotype: This could be a read error, since a much larger clone is one nucleotide away. V is TRBV9 and J is TRBJ1-2; 9 bases line up with TRBD1. CDR1 and CDR2 (germline): SGDLS, YYNGEE. There are 17 residues in the CDR3. The CDR3 sequence is CASSHGTGRIIGYDYTF. CDR3 bases: TGTGCCAGCAGCCACGGGACAGGGCGTATAATTGGCTATGACTACACCTTC.

There are many counts of this clonotype. The rearrangement uses TRBV7-2 and TRBJ1-2; D unresolved. V lost 0 bases and J 4 bases, leaving 9 bases between the germline ends. The germline CDR1 and CDR2 sequences are SGHTA and FQGNSA. The CDR3 is 14 residues long. CDR3 region: CASSLAVQSYGYTF. The CDR3 DNA reads as TGTGCCAGCAGCTTAGCGGTACAGTCCTATGGCTACACCTTC.